What follows describes a single T cell receptor (beta chain). What it binds is not known. This sample was included in a study of vaccination and CD4 T cells after COVID-19. Study at large: Ranging from 14 to 241, the interval between dose two and post-vaccine sampling had a median of about 76 days. Overlapping SARS-CoV-2, HCoV-NL63, HCoV-OC43 and HCoV-229E spike peptides stimulated the cells.

Sequencing of DNA taken from cultured CD4+ T cells relied on the Oncomine TCR Beta short-read assay. TCRdb re-analysed the PCR reads in MiXCR, keeping a single row per CDR3 protein. The sample has about 20,000 distinct CDR3 sequences; 55% are singletons. General observations from the study: In median terms, SARS-CoV-2-reactive clonotypes went from about 20 to 38, a nonsignificant rise.

CDR3 length: 14 residues. The ends were cut back, 6 bases at V and 2 bases at J, with 14 bases in the middle. CDR1 MNHEY and CDR2 SVGEGT come from the germline V gene. The sample's treatment: roughly nine-day PBMC culture with coronavirus spike peptide pools or control peptides (ViraFEST assay). This TCR was recovered from a human donor who had recovered from COVID-19. V and J are TRBV6-2 or TRBV6-3 and TRBJ2-7; no clear D gene. Sequencing input: CD4+ T cells from blood, cultured in vitro. CDR3 sequence (DNA): TGTGCCAGCAGGGGTGGGCCTCCAGCCTACGAGCAGTACTTC. It encodes CASRGGPPAYEQYF.